These 21 T cell receptor beta chains were sequenced from one sample in a study of T cells in Graves' hyperthyroidism and ophthalmopathy. Amplified TCR beta CDR3 regions came from RNA transcripts. TCR CDR3 underwent first-round RT-PCR with the HTBI primer set. TCRdb re-analysed the multiplex PCR reads in MiXCR, keeping a single row per CDR3 protein. The data contain fewer than 800,000 distinct CDR3 sequences, approximately 16% of them singletons. The sample comprised blood. Receptor source: a man between 18 and 35 years old with Graves' hyperthyroidism.

This clonotype showed up many times. The rearrangement joins TRBV2 to TRBJ1-5; 7 nucleotides line up with TRBD1. V was clipped by 7 bases and J by 0 bases; unmatched bases: 6. The CDR3 length is 15 residues. Germline V gene sequence: CDR1 SNHLY, CDR2 FYNNEI. DNA of the CDR3: TGTGCCAGCATGGTGGACAGGAGTAGCAATCAGCCCCAGCATTTT. Translating gives CASMVDRSSNQPQHF.

This clonotype was counted only a few times. The chain recombines TRBV24-1 with TRBJ2-1; possibly TRBD1 for D (6 bases). Between the trimmed V and J ends, which lost 5 bases and 6 bases, there was a span of 19 bases. Germline V lookup: CDR1 KGHDR, CDR2 SFDVKD. The CDR3 runs to 16 residues. The CDR3 DNA reads as TGTGCCACCAGTGGGTTTGGGGGCGCGGCCTCCAATGAGCAGTTCTTC. Residues: CATSGFGGAASNEQFF.

The CDR3, as DNA: TGCGCCAGCGGATTGGCACCGGGCATGAACACTGAAGCTTTCTTT. Its translation: CASGLAPGMNTEAFF. This chain joins TRBV5-1 and TRBJ1-1; no reliable D call. Germline V gene data show CDR1 as SGHRS and CDR2 as YFSETQ. V dropped 7 bases and J dropped 0 bases, with 16 bases sitting between them. The CDR3 consists of 15 residues. Full variable domain (remainder filled in from reference TRBV5-1 and TRBJ1-1): KAGVTQTPRYLIKTRGQQVTLSCSPISGHRSVSWYQQTPGQGLQFLFEYFSETQRNKGNFPGRFSGRQFSNSRSEMNVSTLELGDSALYLCASGLAPGMNTEAFFGQGTRLTVV.

This clonotype has more than one count but fewer than ten. The chain recombines TRBV4-1 with TRBJ1-4; no reliable D call. Trimming took off 4 bases at V and 9 bases at J, with 9 bases between the two ends. Germline CDR1 reads MGHRA; CDR2 reads YSYEKL. The CDR3 has 12 amino acids. The CDR3 spells CASSRLGKKLFF. The DNA for the CDR3 is TGCGCCAGCAGCCGACTTGGAAAAAAACTGTTTTTT.

A few counts support this clonotype. J is TRBJ2-1 and V is TRBV11-2; TRBD2 matches 14 bases. The CDR3 has 19 residues. V was clipped by 5 bases and J by 0 bases; unmatched bases: 9. Germline-derived CDR1 and CDR2 are SGHAT and FQNNGV. CDR3 sequence: CASSARTSGRPSSYNEQFF. In nucleotides, the CDR3 is TGTGCCAGCAGCGCACGGACTAGCGGGAGGCCGAGCTCCTACAATGAGCAGTTCTTC. Filled out from reference TRBV11-2 and TRBJ2-1, the complete variable domain reads EAGVAQSPRYKIIEKRQSVAFWCNPISGHATLYWYQQILGQGPKLLIQFQNNGVVDDSQLPKDRFSAERLKGVDSTLKIQPAKLEDSAVYLCASSARTSGRPSSYNEQFFGPGTRLTVL.

In this sample, this clonotype turned up many times. V is TRBV7-2 and J is TRBJ2-7, with 10 bases aligning to TRBD2. Germline CDR1 SGHTA, CDR2 FQGNSA. V lost 5 bases, J lost 2 bases, and 6 bases stayed unmatched. The CDR3 runs 15 residues. In DNA, the CDR3 is TGTGCCAGCAGCATCCACAGCGGGAGGGCCTACGAGCAGTACTTC. This encodes CASSIHSGRAYEQYF.

The rearrangement uses TRBV12-3 or TRBV12-4 and TRBJ2-1; 8 nucleotides align to TRBD1. The V and J ends lost 5 bases and 5 bases, in that order; junction bases with no gene match: 8. This CDR3 has 15 residues. The DNA for the CDR3 is TGTGCCAGCAGTGGGGAGGACAGGGTACACAATGAGCAGTTCTTC. Encoded protein: CASSGEDRVHNEQFF.

This clonotype was counted at least ten times. The chain has TRBV6-1 and TRBJ2-2; 8 positions agree with TRBD2. The J segment lost 0 bases and the V segment lost 5 bases, leaving 5 bases of the junction unmatched. Germline CDR1 MNHNS, CDR2 SASEGT. The CDR3 covers 16 residues. The CDR3, as DNA: TGTGCCAGCAGTTCCAGACTAGCGCCGAACACCGGGGAGCTGTTTTTT. It yields the protein CASSSRLAPNTGELFF.

This clonotype was seen a few times. This sequence joins TRBV20-1 and TRBJ2-2; no clear D. Germline V lookup: CDR1 DFQATT, CDR2 SNEGSKA (reference sequence). The CDR3 runs 13 residues. The V gene lost 2 bases and the J gene lost 6 bases, with 10 bases spanning the gap. The CDR3 here is CSARSFLAGELFF. For the CDR3, the DNA is TGCAGTGCTAGATCCTTTTTAGCCGGGGAGCTGTTTTTT.

In this sample, this clonotype turned up a few times. The J gene is TRBJ2-7, the V gene TRBV29-1, with 7 bases fitting TRBD2. The germline CDR1 and CDR2 sequences are SQVTM and ANQGSEA. Losses at the gene ends were 4 bases for V and 1 base for J; bases not matched to a gene: 4. The CDR3 is 13 residues long. CDR3 DNA sequence: TGCAGCGTTGGGGGGAGGGGATCCTACGAGCAGTACTTC. It specifies CSVGGRGSYEQYF.

This clonotype was found a few times. V and J are TRBV9 and TRBJ1-2; D unresolved. The germline CDR1 and CDR2 sequences are SGDLS and YYNGEE. V lost 3 bases and J lost 8, with 11 bases in between. The CDR3 runs to 12 residues. The CDR3 nucleotides read TGTGCCAGCAGCGCCGACACTTTAGGCTACACCTTC. Protein product: CASSADTLGYTF.

The chain combines TRBV5-1 with TRBJ1-2; a weak D match, TRBD1 (5 bases). V lost 0 bases and J 7 bases, leaving 16 bases between the germline ends. Germline V gives CDR1 SGHRS, CDR2 YFSETQ. The CDR3 is made up of 15 amino acids. CDR3 nucleotides: TGCGCCAGCAGCTTGGCCAATCCCCGGCAGGGTGGCTACACCTTC. It is translated as CASSLANPRQGGYTF.

This rearrangement joins TRBV6-2 or TRBV6-3 to TRBJ2-7, with 14 bases identical to TRBD2. Germline V gene data show CDR1 as MNHEY and CDR2 as SVGEGT. V dropped 6 bases and J dropped 0; count of bases not matched to a gene: 7. The CDR3 sequence is 17 residues long. The CDR3 DNA is TGTGCCAGCAGAAGACTAGCGGGAGGGATGAGCTCCTACGAGCAGTACTTC. Protein: CASRRLAGGMSSYEQYF.

This chain joins TRBV4-2 and TRBJ1-1; 7 bases line up with TRBD1. Trimming at V came to 1 base and at J to 3 bases, leaving 5 bases not matched to a gene. The CDR3 contains 15 residues. Germline V gene data show CDR1 as LGHNA and CDR2 as YNFKEQ. The CDR3 nucleotides read TGTGCCAGCAGCCAAGGAGACAGGGCTCACACTGAAGCTTTCTTT. Translating gives CASSQGDRAHTEAFF.

This clonotype was recorded a few times. The V call is TRBV5-5, the J call TRBJ2-2, with unresolved D. The germline CDR1 and CDR2 sequences are SGHKS and YYEKEE (reference sequence). V shed 0 bases and J shed 8 bases, with 8 bases lying between them. The CDR3 spans 13 residues. CDR3 loop: CASSLVSRGELFF. CDR3 in DNA: TGTGCCAGCAGCTTGGTATCCCGAGGGGAGCTGTTTTTT.

The V gene is TRBV28, the J gene TRBJ2-7, with D perhaps TRBD2 (5 bases). This CDR3 region has 15 residues. V dropped 5 bases and J dropped 0 bases, with 14 bases sitting between them. Germline V CDR1 and CDR2: MDHEN, SYDVKM. In DNA form, the CDR3 reads TGTGCCAGCAGTCCCCAGAGGGTGAGCTCCTACGAGCAGTACTTC. This gives the protein CASSPQRVSSYEQYF.

This clonotype was observed a handful of times. The chain combines TRBV10-3 with TRBJ1-5, with a weak D call TRBD1 (6 bases). Germline V gene sequence: CDR1 ENHRY, CDR2 SYGVKD. This CDR3 region has 14 residues. Trimming stripped 0 bases from V and 12 bases from J, with 15 bases between. The CDR3 nucleotides are TGTGCCATCAGTGAGTCTAGGCCCCGGGGGCACCAGCATTTT. Translating it yields CAISESRPRGHQHF.

This clonotype was recorded many times. CDR3 coding DNA: TGTGCCAGCAGTCCGCTGACAGGAACCAATCAGCCCCAGCATTTT. This gives the protein CASSPLTGTNQPQHF. V gene TRBV28 combines with J gene TRBJ1-5; maybe TRBD1 (6 bases). CDR3 length: 15 amino acids. In germline, CDR1 is MDHEN, CDR2 SYDVKM. The ends were cut back, 5 bases at V and 3 bases at J, with 14 bases in the middle.

This clonotype appeared a few times. The V gene is TRBV25-1, the J gene TRBJ1-5; D is unresolved. With 6 bases removed from V and 3 bases from J, the gap between germline ends came to 12 bases. The CDR3 loop spans 14 amino acids. Germline CDR1 MGHDK, CDR2 SYGVNS. In DNA, the CDR3 is TGTGCCAGCAGGCCCGACGGGATCAATCAGCCCCAGCATTTT. Protein product: CASRPDGINQPQHF.

With regard to this clonotype: This may come from a read error, since a much larger clone is one base off. V usage is TRBV6-1 and J usage is TRBJ2-1; D is unclear. The CDR3 length is 13 residues. V was trimmed by 7 bases and J by 4 bases, leaving 11 bases between them. Germline CDR1 MNHNS, CDR2 SASEGT. The CDR3 DNA reads TGTGCCAGCACCCTGGACGGATACAATGAGCAGTTCTTC. Translation: CASTLDGYNEQFF.

This clonotype was found many times. This chain joins TRBV15 and TRBJ1-1; D ambiguous. Germline lookup yields CDR1 LNHNV and CDR2 YYDKDF (reference sequence). This CDR3 region has 15 residues. The V and J ends lost 0 bases and 8 bases respectively, with 16 bases between them. CDR3 nucleotides: TGTGCCACCAGCAGAGATCTCTCTAGGTTCTCAGAAGCTTTCTTT. As protein: CATSRDLSRFSEAFF.